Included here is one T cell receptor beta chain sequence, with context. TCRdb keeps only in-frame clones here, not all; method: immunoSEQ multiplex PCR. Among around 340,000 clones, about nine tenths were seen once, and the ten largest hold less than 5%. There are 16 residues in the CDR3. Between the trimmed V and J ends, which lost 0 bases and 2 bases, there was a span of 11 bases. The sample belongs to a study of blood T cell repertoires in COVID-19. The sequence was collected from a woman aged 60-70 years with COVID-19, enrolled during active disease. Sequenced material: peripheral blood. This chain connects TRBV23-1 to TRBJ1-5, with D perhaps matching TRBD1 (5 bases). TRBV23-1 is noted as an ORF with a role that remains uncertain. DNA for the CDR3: TGCGCCAGCAGTCAATCGGGGCAGGGCGGCAATCAGCCCCAGCATTTT. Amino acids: CASSQSGQGGNQPQHF.